This is a list of T cell receptor beta chains from one sample in a study of cytomegalovirus exposure and HLA in healthy donors. Generated by immunoSEQ multiplex PCR, the TCRdb table keeps only in-frame clones and is missing some. This table holds 85,000 to 100,000 clones, more than 65% found once. Sequenced: PBMCs. The receptors here all came from a human donor in good health. Both conserved end residues are part of each CDR3. Each record gives: CDR3 protein, CDR3 DNA, V gene, J gene, CDR3 length, D gene, clone size. A D gene is named only where the DNA matches it firmly. A clone size is listed for some rows: how often the clone was seen (once, few, many), or a class if it is expanded.

CASSLQGPTDTQYF	TGTGCCAGCAGCTTACAGGGGCCCACAGATACGCAGTATTTT	TRBV5-6	TRBJ2-3	14	TRBD1	-
CASSQKGQLVYEQYF	TGTGCCAGCAGCCAAAAGGGACAGCTAGTCTACGAGCAGTACTTC	TRBV11-2	TRBJ2-7	15	TRBD1	-
CASKQGAGQPQHF	TGTGCCAGCAAACAGGGGGCCGGACAGCCCCAGCATTTT	TRBV2	TRBJ1-5	13	TRBD1	-
CSVGGYSYEQYF	TGCAGCGTTGGCGGATACTCCTACGAGCAGTACTTC	TRBV29-1	TRBJ2-7	12	-	-
CASSPTGYGYTF	TGTGCCAGCAGCCCCACAGGCTATGGCTACACCTTC	TRBV7-9	TRBJ1-2	12	-	once
CASRPGQTINYGYTF	TGCGCCAGCAGACCGGGACAGACAATTAACTATGGCTACACCTTC	TRBV5-1	TRBJ1-2	15	TRBD1	once
CASSATGTGAEAFF	TGTGCCAGCAGCGCGACCGGGACAGGGGCTGAAGCTTTCTTT	TRBV2	TRBJ1-1	14	TRBD1	-
CATSSGLSASYEQYF	TGTGCCACCAGCAGCGGACTCAGCGCGTCCTACGAGCAGTACTTC	TRBV15	TRBJ2-7	15	-	-
CASSLVAGRGGEQFF	TGCGCCAGCAGCTTGGTGGCGGGCCGGGGAGGTGAGCAGTTCTTC	TRBV5-1	TRBJ2-1	15	-	once
CSATTETEAFF	TGCAGTGCTACAACGGAGACTGAAGCTTTCTTT	TRBV20-1	TRBJ1-1	11	-	once
CASSYGGAAAGNTIYF	TGTGCCAGCAGTTACGGGGGGGCAGCTGCTGGAAACACCATATATTTT	TRBV6-6	TRBJ1-3	16	-	-
CASSQDPAGKVQAFF	TGCGCCAGCAGCCAAGATCCGGCAGGTAAAGTACAAGCTTTCTTT	TRBV4-1	TRBJ1-1	15	-	-
CASNGDSGANVLTF	TGTGCCAGCAACGGGGACTCTGGGGCCAACGTCCTGACTTTC	TRBV2	TRBJ2-6	14	-	-
CASSDMRGPNEKLFF	TGTGCCAGCAGTGACATGAGGGGGCCAAATGAAAAACTGTTTTTT	TRBV2	TRBJ1-4	15	TRBD1	-
CASSLGFSGRLNTGELFF	TGTGCCAGCAGCTTAGGATTTTCAGGGAGGTTGAACACCGGGGAGCTGTTTTTT	TRBV7-9	TRBJ2-2	18	-	-